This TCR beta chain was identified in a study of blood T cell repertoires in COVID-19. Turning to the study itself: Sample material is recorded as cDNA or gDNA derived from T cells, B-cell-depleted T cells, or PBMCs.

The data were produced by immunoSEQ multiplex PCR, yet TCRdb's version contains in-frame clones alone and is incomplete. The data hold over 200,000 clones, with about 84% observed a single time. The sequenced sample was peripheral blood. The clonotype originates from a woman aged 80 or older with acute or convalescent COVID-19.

CDR3: CASSLATAASGDYEQYF. CDR3 DNA sequence: TGTGCCAGCAGCTTAGCCACAGCAGCTAGCGGGGACTACGAGCAGTACTTC. This rearrangement joins TRBV7-2 to TRBJ2-7; TRBD2 matches 9 bases. CDR3 length: 17 residues. With V trimmed by 0 bases and J by 3 bases, 9 bases remained unmatched. CDR1 is SGHTA, CDR2 FQGNSA, per germline.